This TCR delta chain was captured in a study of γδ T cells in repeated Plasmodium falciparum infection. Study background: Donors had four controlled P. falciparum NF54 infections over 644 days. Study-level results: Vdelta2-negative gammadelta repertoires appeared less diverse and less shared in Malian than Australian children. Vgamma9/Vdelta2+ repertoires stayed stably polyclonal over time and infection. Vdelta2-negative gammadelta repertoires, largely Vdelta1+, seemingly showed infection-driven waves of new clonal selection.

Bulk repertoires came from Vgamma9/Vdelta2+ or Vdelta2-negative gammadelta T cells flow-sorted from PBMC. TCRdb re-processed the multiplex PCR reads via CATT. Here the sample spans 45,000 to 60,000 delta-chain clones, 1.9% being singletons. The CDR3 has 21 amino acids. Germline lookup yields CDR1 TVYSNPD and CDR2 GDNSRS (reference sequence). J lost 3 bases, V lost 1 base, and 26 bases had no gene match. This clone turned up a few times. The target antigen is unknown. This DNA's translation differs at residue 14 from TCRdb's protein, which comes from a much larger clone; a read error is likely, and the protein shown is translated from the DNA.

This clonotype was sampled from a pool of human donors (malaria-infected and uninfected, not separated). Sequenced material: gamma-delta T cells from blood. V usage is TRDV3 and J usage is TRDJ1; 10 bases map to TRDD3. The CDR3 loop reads CAFNSRHFHYWGMDIPDKLIF. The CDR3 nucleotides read TGTGCCTTTAATTCGCGCCACTTCCACTACTGGGGGATGGATATCCCCGATAAACTCATCTTT. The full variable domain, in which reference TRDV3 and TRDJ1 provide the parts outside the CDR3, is CDKVTQSSPDQTVASGSEVVLLCTYDTVYSNPDLFWYRIRPDYSFQFVFYGDNSRSEGADFTQGRFSVKHILTQKAFHLVISPVRTEDSATYYCAFNSRHFHYWGMDIPDKLIFGKGTRVTVEP.